This note documents a single TCR beta chain sequence. Its antigen is still unknown. The V end lost 7 bases, the J end lost 1 base, and 23 bases lay between the germline ends. This CDR3 has 18 amino acids. CDR1 is SEHNR, CDR2 FQNEAQ, per germline (reference sequence). This sample is part of a study of T cell responses to AZD1222 COVID-19 vaccine. Broader study findings: A mostly white British donor set with more females was recruited, and clonal diversity was possibly underestimated.

Sequencing used immunoSEQ multiplex PCR; TCRdb keeps in-frame clones, though not all of them. The sample yields roughly 140,000 clones, 85% to 95% seen once. Source: peripheral blood, taken 28 days after the second AZD1222 dose. The chain couples TRBV7-9 to TRBJ1-5; D is undetermined. The TCR was taken from an adult who received the AZD1222 COVID-19 vaccine. CDR3 sequence: CASNEGTGDLGSNQPQHF. CDR3 nucleotide sequence: TGTGCCAGCAACGAAGGCACCGGGGATCTCGGGAGCAATCAGCCCCAGCATTTT.